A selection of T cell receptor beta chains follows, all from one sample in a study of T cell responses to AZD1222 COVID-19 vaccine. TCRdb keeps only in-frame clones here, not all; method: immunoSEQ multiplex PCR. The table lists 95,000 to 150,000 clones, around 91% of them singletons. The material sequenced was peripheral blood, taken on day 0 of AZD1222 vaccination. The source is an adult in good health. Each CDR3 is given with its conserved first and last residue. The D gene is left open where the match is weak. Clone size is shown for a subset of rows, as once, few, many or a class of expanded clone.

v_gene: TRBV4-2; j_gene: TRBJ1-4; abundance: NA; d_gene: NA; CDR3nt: TGTGCCAGCAGCCACGACCCGGAACAGGGCGAAAAACTGTTTTTT; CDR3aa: CASSHDPEQGEKLFF
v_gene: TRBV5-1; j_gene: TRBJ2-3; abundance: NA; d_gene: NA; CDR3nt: TGCGCCAGCAGCTTTGCTCTCTCGCGGGATACGCAGTATTTT; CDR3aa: CASSFALSRDTQYF
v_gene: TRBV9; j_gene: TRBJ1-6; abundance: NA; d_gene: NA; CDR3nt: TGTGCCAGCAGCGTGGACGGTCATAATTCACCCCTCCACTTT; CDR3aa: CASSVDGHNSPLHF
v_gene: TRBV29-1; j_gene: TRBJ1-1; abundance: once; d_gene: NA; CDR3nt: TGCAGCGTTGAAGTACAAGGTACTGAAGCTTTCTTT; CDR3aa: CSVEVQGTEAFF
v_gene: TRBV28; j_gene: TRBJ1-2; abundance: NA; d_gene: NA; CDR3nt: TGTGCCAGCACCAAGAAAACTAACTATGGCTACACCTTC; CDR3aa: CASTKKTNYGYTF
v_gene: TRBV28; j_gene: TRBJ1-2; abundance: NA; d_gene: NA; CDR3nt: TGTGCCAGCAGAGACCTGGCTAACTATGGCTACACCTTC; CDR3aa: CASRDLANYGYTF
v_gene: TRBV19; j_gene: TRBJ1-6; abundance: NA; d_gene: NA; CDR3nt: TGTGCCAGTTGGCAGGGAGGGTCACCCCTCCACTTT; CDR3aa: CASWQGGSPLHF
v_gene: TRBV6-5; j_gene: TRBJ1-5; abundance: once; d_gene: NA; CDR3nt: TGTGCCAGCTCAAACCTCCGGGAGCCCCAGCATTTT; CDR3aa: CASSNLREPQHF
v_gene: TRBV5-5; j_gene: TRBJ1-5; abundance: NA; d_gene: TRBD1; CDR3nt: TGTGCCAGCAGCTTGAATTTACCCGGACAGGGGAATCAGCCCCAGCATTTT; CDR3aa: CASSLNLPGQGNQPQHF
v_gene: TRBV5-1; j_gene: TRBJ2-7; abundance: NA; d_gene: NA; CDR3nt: TGCGCCAGCAGCTTGTGGATAGGGGCAGATCCCTACGAGCAGTACTTC; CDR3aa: CASSLWIGADPYEQYF
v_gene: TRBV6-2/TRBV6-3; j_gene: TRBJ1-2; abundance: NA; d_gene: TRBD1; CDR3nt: TGTGCCAGCAGTCTACAGGGGGCTCGAGGCTACACCTTC; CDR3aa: CASSLQGARGYTF
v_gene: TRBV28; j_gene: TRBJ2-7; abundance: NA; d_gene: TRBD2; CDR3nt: TGTGCCAGCAGTCAACCCCTCCGGACTAGGTACCACGAGCAGTACTTC; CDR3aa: CASSQPLRTRYHEQYF
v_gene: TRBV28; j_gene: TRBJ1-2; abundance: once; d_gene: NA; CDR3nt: TGTGCCAGCCGCTCCGGGGGGGGGCGTAATATTGGCTATGGCTACACCTTC; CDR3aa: CASRSGGGRNIGYGYTF
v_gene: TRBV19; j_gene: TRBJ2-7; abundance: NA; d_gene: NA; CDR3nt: TGTGCCAGTAGTAGGGGGGACGGATCCTACGAGCAGTACTTC; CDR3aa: CASSRGDGSYEQYF
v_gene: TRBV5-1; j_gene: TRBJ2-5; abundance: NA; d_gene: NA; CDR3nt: TGCGCCAGCAGCTGGGGAGGACCCCAAGAGACCCAGTACTTC; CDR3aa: CASSWGGPQETQYF
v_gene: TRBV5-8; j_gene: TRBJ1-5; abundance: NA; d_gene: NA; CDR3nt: TGTGCCAGCAGCTTGGGCAGGGGCCGCAATCAGCCCCAGCATTTT; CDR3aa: CASSLGRGRNQPQHF
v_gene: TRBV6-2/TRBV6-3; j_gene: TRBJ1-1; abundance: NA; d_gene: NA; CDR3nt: TGTGCCAGCAGCCACCCAGTGGTTACGAGGACTGAAGCTTTCTTT; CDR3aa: CASSHPVVTRTEAFF
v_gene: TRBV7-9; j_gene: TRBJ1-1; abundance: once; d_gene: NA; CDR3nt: TGTGCCAGCAGCTTGTCCGACAGGGAAGCTTTCTTT; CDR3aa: CASSLSDREAFF
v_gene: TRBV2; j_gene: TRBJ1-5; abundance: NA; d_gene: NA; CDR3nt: TGTGCCAGCAGGAGGGAAAGGGCTCAGGGGAATCAGCCCCAGCATTTT; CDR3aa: CASRRERAQGNQPQHF
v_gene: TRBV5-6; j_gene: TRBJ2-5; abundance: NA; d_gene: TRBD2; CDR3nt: TGTGCCAGCAGCTTGGGAGTCGGGAGGGAGGGAGAGACCCAGTACTTC; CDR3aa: CASSLGVGREGETQYF
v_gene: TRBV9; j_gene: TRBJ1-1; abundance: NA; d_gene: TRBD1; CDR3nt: TGTGCCAGCAGCGGAGGGGGCAGGGGGAACACTGAAGCTTTCTTT; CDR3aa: CASSGGGRGNTEAFF
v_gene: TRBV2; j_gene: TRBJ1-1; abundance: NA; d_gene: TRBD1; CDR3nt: TGTGCCAGCAGGAAGGACAGGGTCACTGAAGCTTTCTTT; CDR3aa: CASRKDRVTEAFF
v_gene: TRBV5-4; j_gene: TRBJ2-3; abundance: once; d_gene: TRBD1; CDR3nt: TGTGCCAGCAGCTTCCGACAGGGGGAAGGGGGAGATACGCAGTATTTT; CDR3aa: CASSFRQGEGGDTQYF
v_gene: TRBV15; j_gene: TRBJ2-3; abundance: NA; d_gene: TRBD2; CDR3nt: TGTGCCACCAGCCTAGCGGGAGGATCAGATACGCAGTATTTT; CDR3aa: CATSLAGGSDTQYF
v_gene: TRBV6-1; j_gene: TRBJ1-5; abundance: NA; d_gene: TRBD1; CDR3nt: TGTGCCAGCAGTGAAGGGACACAGGGGAGGAATCAGCCCCAGCATTTT; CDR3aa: CASSEGTQGRNQPQHF
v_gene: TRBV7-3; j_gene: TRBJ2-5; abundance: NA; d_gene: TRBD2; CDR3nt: TGTGCCAGCAGCTTAATGGGGACTAGCGAAGAGACCCAGTACTTC; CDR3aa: CASSLMGTSEETQYF
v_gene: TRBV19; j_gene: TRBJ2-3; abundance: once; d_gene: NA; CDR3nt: TGTGCCAGCTCCGCTAGCAGACGAACAGATACGCAGTATTTT; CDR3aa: CASSASRRTDTQYF
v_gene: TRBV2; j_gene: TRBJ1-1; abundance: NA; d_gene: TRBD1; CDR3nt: TGTGCCAGCAGTGAAGACAGGGGCACTGAAGCTTTCTTT; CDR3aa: CASSEDRGTEAFF
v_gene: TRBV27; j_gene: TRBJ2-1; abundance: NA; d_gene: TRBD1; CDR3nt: TGTGCCAGCAGTTTAGGACAGGTAACCTACAATGAGCAGTTCTTC; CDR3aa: CASSLGQVTYNEQFF
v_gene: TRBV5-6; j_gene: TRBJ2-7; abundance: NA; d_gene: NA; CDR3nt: TGTGCCAGCAGCCACGAGGCCTACGAGCAGTACTTC; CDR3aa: CASSHEAYEQYF
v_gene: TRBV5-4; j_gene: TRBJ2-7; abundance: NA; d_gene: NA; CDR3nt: TGTGCCAGCAGCTTGGCGACGGACTCCTACGAGCAGTACTTC; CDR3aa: CASSLATDSYEQYF
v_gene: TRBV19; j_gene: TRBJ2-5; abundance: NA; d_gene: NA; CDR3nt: TGTGCCAGTAGCCCGTGGCGGGTCGGATTTCAAGAGACCCAGTACTTC; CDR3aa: CASSPWRVGFQETQYF
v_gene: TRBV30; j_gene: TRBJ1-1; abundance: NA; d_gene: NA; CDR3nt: TGTGCCTGGAGTGTATTAAGGGACACTGAAGCTTTCTTT; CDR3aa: CAWSVLRDTEAFF
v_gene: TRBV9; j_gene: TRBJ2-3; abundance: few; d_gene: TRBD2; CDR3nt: TGTGCCAGCAGCGTAGACGTTAAGGGAGGGGGCACAGATACGCAGTATTTT; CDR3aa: CASSVDVKGGGTDTQYF
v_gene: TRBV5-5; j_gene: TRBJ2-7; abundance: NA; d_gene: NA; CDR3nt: TGTGCCAGCAGCTATTGGCCCGGATACGAGCAGTACTTC; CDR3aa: CASSYWPGYEQYF
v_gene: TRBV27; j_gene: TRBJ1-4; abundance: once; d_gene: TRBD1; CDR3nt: TGTGCCAGCAGTTCAGGGGGCGCGGGGGTTTATGAAAAACTGTTTTTT; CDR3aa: CASSSGGAGVYEKLFF